A selection of T cell receptor beta chains follows, all from one sample in a study of blood T cells in healthy people across ages. TCRdb passed the 5' RACE reads through MiXCR, listing each CDR3 protein once. The sample yields 2 million or so distinct CDR3 sequences, around 50% seen once. The sample was blood. The receptors were gathered from a woman in her forties in good health. Each CDR3 is given with its conserved first and last residue. D genes are given only for firm matches. Only some rows state a clone size, as once, few, many or a class for expanded clones.

CDR3nt,CDR3aa,v_gene,d_gene,j_gene,abundance
TGTGCCAGCAGCGAAGATAAGGGCCTGGGTCGGCCCCAGCATTTT,CASSEDKGLGRPQHF,TRBV7-3,.,TRBJ1-5,once
TGTGCCAGCAGCCAAGATCAGCAGGGCGGGGGCCTCTTCTACGAGCAGTACTTC,CASSQDQQGGGLFYEQYF,TRBV3-1,.,TRBJ2-7,few
TGCAGTGCTACCCTAGGGACAGTGGACTCTGGGGCCAACGTCCTGACTTTC,CSATLGTVDSGANVLTF,TRBV20-1,TRBD1,TRBJ2-6,few
TGTGCCACTCTCCACACAGATACGCAGTATTTT,CATLHTDTQYF,TRBV27,.,TRBJ2-3,few
TGTGCCAGCAGCTTAAAAGCGGGGGGAGTAGAGACCCAGTACTTC,CASSLKAGGVETQYF,TRBV7-2,TRBD2,TRBJ2-5,few
TGCAGTGCTTTACGATCTCCCGAGGTCATTACGAATACGCAGTATTTT,CSALRSPEVITNTQYF,TRBV20-1,.,TRBJ2-3,few
TGCAGTGCCAGAGGGCCACCCCCCACAGATACGCAGTATTTT,CSARGPPPTDTQYF,TRBV20-1,.,TRBJ2-3,.
TGTGCCAGCAGCTTAGGTAGCGGGGGGGCCGTAGATACGCAGTATTTT,CASSLGSGGAVDTQYF,TRBV7-2,TRBD2,TRBJ2-3,.
TGTGCCAGCGCAGATTATACCTACGAGCAGTACTTC,CASADYTYEQYF,TRBV6-2/TRBV6-3,.,TRBJ2-7,.
TGCGCCAGCAGCCAAGATTGGGGCGGGGTGACCTCTAGCACAGATACGCAGTATTTT,CASSQDWGGVTSSTDTQYF,TRBV4-1,.,TRBJ2-3,.
TGTGCCAGCAGTGTACGGCGGCCGCAAGAGACCCAGTACTTC,CASSVRRPQETQYF,TRBV28,.,TRBJ2-5,.
TGTGCCAGCACCCTGGTGGGGTGGAGCACAGATACGCAGTATTTT,CASTLVGWSTDTQYF,TRBV7-2,.,TRBJ2-3,.
TGTGCCTGCAGCTCCGAAAGGTTGTATGAGCAGTTCTTC,CACSSERLYEQFF,TRBV7-2,.,TRBJ2-1,.
TGTGCCAGCCAGTTACCTTCCTACGAGCAGTACTTC,CASQLPSYEQYF,TRBV6-5,.,TRBJ2-7,few
TGTGCCAGCAGCCCCCAGGGACTAGCGGGGGGGGCTGAGCAGTTCTTC,CASSPQGLAGGAEQFF,TRBV4-2,TRBD2,TRBJ2-1,.
TGTGCCAGCAGTCTTGGACGGCGAAGCTCCTATAATTCACCCCTCCACTTT,CASSLGRRSSYNSPLHF,TRBV7-2,.,TRBJ1-6,.
TGCAGTGCAAAGACAGGGGGCCCTAAAAATCAGCCCCAGCATTTT,CSAKTGGPKNQPQHF,TRBV20-1,TRBD1,TRBJ1-5,.
TGTGCCAGCAGTTATGGACAGGGGGCATTCTTACAGGAGCAGTTCTTC,CASSYGQGAFLQEQFF,TRBV27,TRBD1,TRBJ2-1,few